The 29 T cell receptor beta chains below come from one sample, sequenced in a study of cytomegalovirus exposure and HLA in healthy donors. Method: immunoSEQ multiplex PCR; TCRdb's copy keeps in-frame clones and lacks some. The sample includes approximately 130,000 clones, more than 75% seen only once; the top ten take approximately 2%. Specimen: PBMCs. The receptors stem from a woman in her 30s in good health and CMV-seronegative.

The CDR3 sequence: CSVVSTADNEQFF. CDR3 nucleotides: TGCAGCGTTGTGTCAACAGCCGACAATGAGCAGTTCTTC. The rearrangement uses TRBV29-1 and TRBJ2-1; D unresolved. V lost 4 bases, J lost 5 bases, and 12 bases lay in between. Germline-derived CDR1 and CDR2 are SQVTM and ANQGSEA. The CDR3 runs 13 residues.

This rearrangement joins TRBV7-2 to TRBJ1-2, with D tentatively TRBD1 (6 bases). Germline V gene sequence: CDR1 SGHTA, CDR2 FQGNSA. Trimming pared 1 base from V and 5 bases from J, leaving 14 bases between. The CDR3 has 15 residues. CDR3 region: CASSLVTGQKYGYTF. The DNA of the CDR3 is TGTGCCAGCAGCTTAGTAACCGGACAGAAGTATGGCTACACCTTC.

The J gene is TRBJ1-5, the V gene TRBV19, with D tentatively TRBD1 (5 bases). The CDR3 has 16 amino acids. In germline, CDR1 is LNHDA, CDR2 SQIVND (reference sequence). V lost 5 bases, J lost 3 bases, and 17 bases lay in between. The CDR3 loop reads CASSPRGGRDNQPQHF. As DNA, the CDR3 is TGTGCCAGTAGTCCCCGGGGGGGAAGGGACAATCAGCCCCAGCATTTT. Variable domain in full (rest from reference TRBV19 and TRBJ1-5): DGGITQSPKYLFRKEGQNVTLSCEQNLNHDAMYWYRQDPGQGLRLIYYSQIVNDFQKGDIAEGYSVSREKKESFPLTVTSAQKNPTAFYLCASSPRGGRDNQPQHFGDGTRLSIL.

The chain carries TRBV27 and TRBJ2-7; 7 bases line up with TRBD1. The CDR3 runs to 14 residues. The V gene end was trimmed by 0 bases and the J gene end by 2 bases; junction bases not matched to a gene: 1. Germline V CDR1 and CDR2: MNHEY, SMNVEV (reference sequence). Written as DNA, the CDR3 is TGTGCCAGCAGTTTATCGCAGGGGGCCTACGAGCAGTACTTC. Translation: CASSLSQGAYEQYF.

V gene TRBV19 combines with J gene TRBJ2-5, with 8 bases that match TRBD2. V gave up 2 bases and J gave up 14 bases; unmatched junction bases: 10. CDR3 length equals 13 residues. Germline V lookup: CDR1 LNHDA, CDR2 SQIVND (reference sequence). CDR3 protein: CASSISEAGEPYF. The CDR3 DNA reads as TGTGCCAGTAGTATAAGTGAAGCGGGGGAGCCCTACTTC. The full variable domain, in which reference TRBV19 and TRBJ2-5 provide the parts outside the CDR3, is DGGITQSPKYLFRKEGQNVTLSCEQNLNHDAMYWYRQDPGQGLRLIYYSQIVNDFQKGDIAEGYSVSREKKESFPLTVTSAQKNPTAFYLCASSISEAGEPYFGPGTRLLVL.

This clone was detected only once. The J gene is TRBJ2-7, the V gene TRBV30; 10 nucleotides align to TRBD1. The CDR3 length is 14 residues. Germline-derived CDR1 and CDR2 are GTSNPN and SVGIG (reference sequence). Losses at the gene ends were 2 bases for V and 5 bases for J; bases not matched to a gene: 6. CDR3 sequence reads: CAWSRGQGVDEQYF. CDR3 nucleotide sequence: TGTGCCTGGAGTCGAGGACAGGGGGTTGACGAGCAGTACTTC.

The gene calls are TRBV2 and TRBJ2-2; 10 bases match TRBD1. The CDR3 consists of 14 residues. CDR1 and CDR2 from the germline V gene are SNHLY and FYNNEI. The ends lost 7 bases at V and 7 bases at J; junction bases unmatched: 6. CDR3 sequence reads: CASTRQGAGGELFF. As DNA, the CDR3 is TGTGCCAGCACCCGACAGGGGGCAGGCGGGGAGCTGTTTTTT.

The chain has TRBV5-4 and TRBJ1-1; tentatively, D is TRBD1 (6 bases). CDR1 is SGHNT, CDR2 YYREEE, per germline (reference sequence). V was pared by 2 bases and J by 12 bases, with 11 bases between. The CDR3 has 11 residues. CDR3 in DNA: TGTGCCAGCAGCTTAAACAGGGTAACTTTCTTT. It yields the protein CASSLNRVTFF.

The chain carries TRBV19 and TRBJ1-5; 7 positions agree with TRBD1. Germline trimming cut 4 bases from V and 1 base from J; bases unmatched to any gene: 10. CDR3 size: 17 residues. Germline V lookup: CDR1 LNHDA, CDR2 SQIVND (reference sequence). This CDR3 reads CASSRGQLGSSNQPQHF. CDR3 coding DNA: TGTGCCAGTAGTAGGGGACAGCTGGGGTCCAGCAATCAGCCCCAGCATTTT.

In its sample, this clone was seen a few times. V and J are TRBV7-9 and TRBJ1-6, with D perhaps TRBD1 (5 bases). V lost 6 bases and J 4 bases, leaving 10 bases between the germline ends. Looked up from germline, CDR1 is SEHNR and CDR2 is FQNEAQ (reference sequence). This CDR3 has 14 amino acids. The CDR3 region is CASRGTGYNSPLHF. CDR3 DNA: TGTGCCAGCAGAGGTACAGGTTATAATTCACCCCTCCACTTT.

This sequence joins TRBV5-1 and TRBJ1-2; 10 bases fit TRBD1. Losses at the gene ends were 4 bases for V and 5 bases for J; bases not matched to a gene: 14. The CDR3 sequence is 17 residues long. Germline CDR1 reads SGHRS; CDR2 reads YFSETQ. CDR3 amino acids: CASSPPGQGNGFYGYTF. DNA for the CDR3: TGCGCCAGCAGCCCTCCGGGACAGGGGAATGGATTTTATGGCTACACCTTC.

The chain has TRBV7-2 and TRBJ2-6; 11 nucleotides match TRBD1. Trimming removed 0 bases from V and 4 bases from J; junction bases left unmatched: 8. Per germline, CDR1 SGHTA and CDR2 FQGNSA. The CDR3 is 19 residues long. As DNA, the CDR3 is TGTGCCAGCAGCTTAGCCCCTGGGACAGGGGGGACCGGGGCCAACGTCCTGACTTTC. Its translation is CASSLAPGTGGTGANVLTF.

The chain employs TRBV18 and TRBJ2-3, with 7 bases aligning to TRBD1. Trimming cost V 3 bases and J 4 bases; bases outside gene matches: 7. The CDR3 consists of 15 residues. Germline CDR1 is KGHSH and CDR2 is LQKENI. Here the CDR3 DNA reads TGTGCCAGCTCACCCAGACAGGGCGGGCCAGATACGCAGTATTTT. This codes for CASSPRQGGPDTQYF.

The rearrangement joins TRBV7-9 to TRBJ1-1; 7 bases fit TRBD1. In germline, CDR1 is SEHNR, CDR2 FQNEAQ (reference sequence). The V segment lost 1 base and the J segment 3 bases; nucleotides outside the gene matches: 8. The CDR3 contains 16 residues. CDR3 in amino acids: CASSLGSGGRDTEAFF. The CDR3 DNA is TGTGCCAGCAGCTTAGGCTCAGGGGGAAGGGACACTGAAGCTTTCTTT. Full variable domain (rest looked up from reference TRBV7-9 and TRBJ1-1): DTGVSQNPRHKITKRGQNVTFRCDPISEHNRLYWYRQTLGQGPEFLTYFQNEAQLEKSRLLSDRFSAERPKGSFSTLEIQRTEQGDSAMYLCASSLGSGGRDTEAFFGQGTRLTVV.

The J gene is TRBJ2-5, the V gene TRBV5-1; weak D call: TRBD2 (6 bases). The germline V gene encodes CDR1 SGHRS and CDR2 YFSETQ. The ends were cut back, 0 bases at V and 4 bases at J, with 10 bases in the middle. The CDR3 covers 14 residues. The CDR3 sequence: CASSLDLRGETQYF. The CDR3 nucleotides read TGCGCCAGCAGCTTGGACCTGCGGGGAGAGACCCAGTACTTC.

The CDR3 spells CASSTLVGAGRDEQFF. In DNA, the CDR3 is TGTGCCAGCAGCACCCTCGTAGGGGCAGGGAGGGATGAGCAGTTCTTC. The rearrangement uses TRBV9 and TRBJ2-1; 7 bases fit TRBD2. The CDR3 sequence is 16 residues long. V was clipped by 4 bases and J by 8 bases; unmatched bases: 15. The germline V gene encodes CDR1 SGDLS and CDR2 YYNGEE.

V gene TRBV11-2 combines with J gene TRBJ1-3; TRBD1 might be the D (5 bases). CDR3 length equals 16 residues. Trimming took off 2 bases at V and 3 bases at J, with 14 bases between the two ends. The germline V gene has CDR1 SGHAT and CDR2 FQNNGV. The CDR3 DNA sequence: TGTGCCAGCAGCTTATTCAGGGCTCCGAATGGAAACACCATATATTTT. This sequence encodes CASSLFRAPNGNTIYF.

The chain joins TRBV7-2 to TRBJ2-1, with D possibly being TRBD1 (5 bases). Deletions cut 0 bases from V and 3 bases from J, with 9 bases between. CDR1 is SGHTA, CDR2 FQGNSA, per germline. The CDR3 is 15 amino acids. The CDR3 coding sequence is TGTGCCAGCAGCTTAGCTACAGGCCTCTACAATGAGCAGTTCTTC. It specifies CASSLATGLYNEQFF.

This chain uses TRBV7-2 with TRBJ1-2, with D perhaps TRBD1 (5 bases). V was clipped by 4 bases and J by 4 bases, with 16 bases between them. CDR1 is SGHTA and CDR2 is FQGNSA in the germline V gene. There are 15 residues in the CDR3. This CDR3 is CASSYGAGSSYGYTF. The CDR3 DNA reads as TGTGCCAGCAGCTACGGGGCGGGGTCCAGCTATGGCTACACCTTC.

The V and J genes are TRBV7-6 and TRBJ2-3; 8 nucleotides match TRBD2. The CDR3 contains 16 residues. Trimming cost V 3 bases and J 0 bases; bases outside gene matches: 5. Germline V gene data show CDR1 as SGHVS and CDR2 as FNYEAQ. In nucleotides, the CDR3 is TGTGCCAGCAGCTTGCCCGCGGGGGGCAGCACAGATACGCAGTATTTT. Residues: CASSLPAGGSTDTQYF.

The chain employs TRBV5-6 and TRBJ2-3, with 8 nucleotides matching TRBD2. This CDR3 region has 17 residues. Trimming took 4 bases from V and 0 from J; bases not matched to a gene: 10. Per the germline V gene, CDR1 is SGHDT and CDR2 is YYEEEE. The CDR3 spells CASSGRGGIVSTDTQYF. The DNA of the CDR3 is TGTGCCAGCAGCGGACGGGGGGGAATCGTGAGCACAGATACGCAGTATTTT.

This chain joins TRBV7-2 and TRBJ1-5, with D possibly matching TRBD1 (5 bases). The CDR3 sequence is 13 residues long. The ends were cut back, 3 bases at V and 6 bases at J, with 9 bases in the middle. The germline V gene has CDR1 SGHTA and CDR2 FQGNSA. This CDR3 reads CASSFRGSQPQHF. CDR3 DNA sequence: TGTGCCAGCAGCTTTCGGGGGAGTCAGCCCCAGCATTTT.

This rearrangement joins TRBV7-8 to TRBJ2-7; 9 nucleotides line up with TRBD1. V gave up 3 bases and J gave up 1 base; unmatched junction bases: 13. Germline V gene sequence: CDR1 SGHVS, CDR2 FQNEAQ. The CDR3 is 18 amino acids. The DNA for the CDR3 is TGTGCCAGCAGCTTGCTCCGATACCGAGGGACAGGGTCCTACGAGCAGTACTTC. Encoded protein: CASSLLRYRGTGSYEQYF.

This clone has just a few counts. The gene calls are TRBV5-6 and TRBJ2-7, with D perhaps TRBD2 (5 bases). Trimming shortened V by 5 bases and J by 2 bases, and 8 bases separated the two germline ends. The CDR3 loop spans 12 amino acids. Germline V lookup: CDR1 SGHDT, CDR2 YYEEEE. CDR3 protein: CASRAGPYEQYF. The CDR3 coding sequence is TGTGCCAGCAGGGCGGGCCCCTACGAGCAGTACTTC. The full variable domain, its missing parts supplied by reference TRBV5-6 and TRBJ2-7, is DAGVTQSPTHLIKTRGQQVTLRCSPKSGHDTVSWYQQALGQGPQFIFQYYEEEERQRGNFPDRFSGHQFPNYSSELNVNALLLGDSALYLCASRAGPYEQYFGPGTRLTVT.

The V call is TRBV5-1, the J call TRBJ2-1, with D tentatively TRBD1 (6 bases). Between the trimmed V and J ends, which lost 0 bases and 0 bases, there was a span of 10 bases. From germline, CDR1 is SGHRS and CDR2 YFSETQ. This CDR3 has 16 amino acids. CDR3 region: CASSLETGNSYNEQFF. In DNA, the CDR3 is TGCGCCAGCAGCTTGGAGACAGGAAACTCCTACAATGAGCAGTTCTTC.

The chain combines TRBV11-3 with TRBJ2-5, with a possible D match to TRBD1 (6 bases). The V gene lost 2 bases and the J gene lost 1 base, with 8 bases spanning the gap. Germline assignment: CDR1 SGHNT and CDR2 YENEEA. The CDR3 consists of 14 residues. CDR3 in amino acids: CASSLIQGQETQYF. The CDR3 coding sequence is TGTGCCAGCAGCTTAATACAGGGCCAAGAGACCCAGTACTTC. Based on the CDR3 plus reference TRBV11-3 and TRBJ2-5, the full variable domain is EAGVVQSPRYKIIEKKQPVAFWCNPISGHNTLYWYLQNLGQGPELLIRYENEEAVDDSQLPKDRFSAERLKGVDSTLKIQPAELGDSAVYLCASSLIQGQETQYFGPGTRLLVL.

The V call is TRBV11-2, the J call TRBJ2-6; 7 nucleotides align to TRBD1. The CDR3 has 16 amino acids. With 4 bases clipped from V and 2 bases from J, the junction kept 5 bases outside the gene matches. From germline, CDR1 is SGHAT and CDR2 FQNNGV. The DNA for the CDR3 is TGTGCCAGCAGCTCTTTAACAGGGGCTGGGGCCAACGTCCTGACTTTC. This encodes CASSSLTGAGANVLTF. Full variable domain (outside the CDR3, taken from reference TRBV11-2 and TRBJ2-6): EAGVAQSPRYKIIEKRQSVAFWCNPISGHATLYWYQQILGQGPKLLIQFQNNGVVDDSQLPKDRFSAERLKGVDSTLKIQPAKLEDSAVYLCASSSLTGAGANVLTFGAGSRLTVL.

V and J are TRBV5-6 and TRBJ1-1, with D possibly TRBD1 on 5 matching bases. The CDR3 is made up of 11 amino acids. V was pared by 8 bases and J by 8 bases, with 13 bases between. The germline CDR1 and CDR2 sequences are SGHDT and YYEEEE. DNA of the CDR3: TGTGCCAGACCAGTGGGGCTCGAAGCTTTCTTT. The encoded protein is CARPVGLEAFF.

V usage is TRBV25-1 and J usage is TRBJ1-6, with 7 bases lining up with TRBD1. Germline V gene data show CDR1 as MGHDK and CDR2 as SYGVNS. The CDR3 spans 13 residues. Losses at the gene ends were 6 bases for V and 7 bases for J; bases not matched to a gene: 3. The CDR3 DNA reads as TGTGCCAGCAGGGAGGGGGCGAATTCACCCCTCCACTTT. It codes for CASREGANSPLHF.